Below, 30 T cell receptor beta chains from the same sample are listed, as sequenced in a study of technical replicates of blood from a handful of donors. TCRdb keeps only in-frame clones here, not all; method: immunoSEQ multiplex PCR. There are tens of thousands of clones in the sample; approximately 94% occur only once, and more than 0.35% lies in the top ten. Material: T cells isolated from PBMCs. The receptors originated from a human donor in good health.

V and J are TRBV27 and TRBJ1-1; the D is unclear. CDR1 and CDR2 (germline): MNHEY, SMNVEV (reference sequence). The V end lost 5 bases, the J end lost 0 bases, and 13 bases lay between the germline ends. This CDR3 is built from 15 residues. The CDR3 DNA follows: TGTGCCAGCAGTAACTGGACTGAACTGAACACTGAAGCTTTCTTT. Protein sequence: CASSNWTELNTEAFF.

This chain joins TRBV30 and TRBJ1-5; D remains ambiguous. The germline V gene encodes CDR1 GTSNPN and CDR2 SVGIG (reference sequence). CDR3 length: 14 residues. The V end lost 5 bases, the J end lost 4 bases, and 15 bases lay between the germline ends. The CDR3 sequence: CAWAPDGKNQPQHF. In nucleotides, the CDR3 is TGTGCCTGGGCCCCGGACGGGAAAAATCAGCCCCAGCATTTT.

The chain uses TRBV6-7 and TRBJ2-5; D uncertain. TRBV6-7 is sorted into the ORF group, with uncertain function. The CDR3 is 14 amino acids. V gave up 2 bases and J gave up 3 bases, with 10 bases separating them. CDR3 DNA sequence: TGTGCCAGCAGTTACCATTGGTCAGAAGAGACCCAGTACTTC. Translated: CASSYHWSEETQYF.

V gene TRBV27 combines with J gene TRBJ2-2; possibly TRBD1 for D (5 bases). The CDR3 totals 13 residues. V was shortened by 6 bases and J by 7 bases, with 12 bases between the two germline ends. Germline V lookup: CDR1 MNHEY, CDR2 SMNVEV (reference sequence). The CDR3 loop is CASSLQVRGELFF. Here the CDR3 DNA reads TGTGCCAGCAGCTTACAGGTCCGCGGGGAGCTGTTTTTT.

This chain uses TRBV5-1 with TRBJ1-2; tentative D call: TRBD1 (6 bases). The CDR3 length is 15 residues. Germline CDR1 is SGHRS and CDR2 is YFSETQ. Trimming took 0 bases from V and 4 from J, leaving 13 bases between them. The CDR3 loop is CASSLAQGSIYGYTF. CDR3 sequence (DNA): TGCGCCAGCAGCTTGGCCCAGGGGAGCATCTATGGCTACACCTTC.

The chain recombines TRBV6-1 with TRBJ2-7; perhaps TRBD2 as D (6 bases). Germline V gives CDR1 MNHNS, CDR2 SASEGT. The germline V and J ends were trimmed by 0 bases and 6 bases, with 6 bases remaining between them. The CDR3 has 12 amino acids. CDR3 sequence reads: CASSEALAEQYF. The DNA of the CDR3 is TGTGCCAGCAGTGAAGCACTAGCCGAGCAGTACTTC.

This CDR3 is CASRGWEETQYF. CDR3 in DNA: TGTGCCTCCCGGGGGTGGGAGGAGACCCAGTACTTC. This rearrangement joins TRBV6-6 to TRBJ2-5; tentative D call: TRBD2 (6 bases). This CDR3 comprises 12 residues. Germline CDR1 MNHNY, CDR2 SVGAGI (reference sequence). The germline V and J ends were trimmed by 11 bases and 5 bases, with 15 bases remaining between them.

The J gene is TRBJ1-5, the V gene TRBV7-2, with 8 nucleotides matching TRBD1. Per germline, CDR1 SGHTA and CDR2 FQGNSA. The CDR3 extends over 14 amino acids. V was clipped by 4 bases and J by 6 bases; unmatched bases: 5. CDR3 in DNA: TGTGCCAGCAGCTCAGACAGGGGCGGTCAGCCCCAGCATTTT. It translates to CASSSDRGGQPQHF.

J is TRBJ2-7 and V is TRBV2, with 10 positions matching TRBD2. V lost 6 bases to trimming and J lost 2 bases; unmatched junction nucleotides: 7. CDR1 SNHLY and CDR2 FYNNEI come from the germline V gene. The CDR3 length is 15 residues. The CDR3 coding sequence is TGTGCCAGCAGCCCCGGGACTAGCGTAACCTACGAGCAGTACTTC. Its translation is CASSPGTSVTYEQYF.

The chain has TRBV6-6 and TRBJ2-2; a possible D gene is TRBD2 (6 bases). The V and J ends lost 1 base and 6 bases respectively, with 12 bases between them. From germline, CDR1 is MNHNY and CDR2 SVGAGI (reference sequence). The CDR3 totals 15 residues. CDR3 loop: CASSYLGGESGELFF. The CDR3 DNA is TGTGCCAGCAGTTACTTGGGGGGAGAGTCCGGGGAGCTGTTTTTT.

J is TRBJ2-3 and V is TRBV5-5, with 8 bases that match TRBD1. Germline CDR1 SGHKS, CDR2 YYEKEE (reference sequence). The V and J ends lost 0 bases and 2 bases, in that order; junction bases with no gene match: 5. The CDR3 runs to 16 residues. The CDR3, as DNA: TGTGCCAGCAGCTTGGGGACAGGGTATAACACAGATACGCAGTATTTT. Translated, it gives CASSLGTGYNTDTQYF. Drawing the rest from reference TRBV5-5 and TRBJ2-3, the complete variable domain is DAGVTQSPTHLIKTRGQQVTLRCSPISGHKSVSWYQQVLGQGPQFIFQYYEKEERGRGNFPDRFSARQFPNYSSELNVNALLLGDSALYLCASSLGTGYNTDTQYFGPGTRLTVL.

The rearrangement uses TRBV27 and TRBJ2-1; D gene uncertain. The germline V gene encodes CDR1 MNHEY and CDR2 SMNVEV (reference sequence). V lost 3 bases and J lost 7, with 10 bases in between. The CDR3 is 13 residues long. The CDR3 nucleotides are TGTGCCAGCAGTTTTAGCTTGACTAATGAGCAGTTCTTC. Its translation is CASSFSLTNEQFF.

CDR3 amino acids: CASSRTQTAPQHF. CDR3 DNA sequence: TGTGCCAGCAGCCGAACTCAGACAGCGCCCCAGCATTTT. The chain employs TRBV6-5 and TRBJ1-5, with D possibly matching TRBD1 (5 bases). Trimming cost V 6 bases and J 9 bases, with 15 bases left between them. The CDR3 runs to 13 residues. The V gene's germline CDR1 is MNHEY and CDR2 SVGAGI.

This CDR3 reads CASSEESWRFYNEQFF. CDR3 nucleotides: TGTGCCAGCAGTGAAGAGTCGTGGAGGTTTTACAATGAGCAGTTCTTC. The V call is TRBV6-1, the J call TRBJ2-1, with TRBD2 as a possible D gene (5 bases). In germline, CDR1 is MNHNS, CDR2 SASEGT. Trimming shortened V by 1 base and J by 4 bases, and 14 bases separated the two germline ends. CDR3 length equals 16 residues.

For the CDR3, the DNA is TGTGCCACCCTAAAAGGCACAGATACGCAGTATTTT. Encoded protein: CATLKGTDTQYF. The chain combines TRBV2 with TRBJ2-3; D gene uncertain. CDR1 SNHLY and CDR2 FYNNEI come from the germline V gene. The V gene lost 10 bases and the J gene lost 1 base, with 9 bases spanning the gap. CDR3 length equals 12 residues.

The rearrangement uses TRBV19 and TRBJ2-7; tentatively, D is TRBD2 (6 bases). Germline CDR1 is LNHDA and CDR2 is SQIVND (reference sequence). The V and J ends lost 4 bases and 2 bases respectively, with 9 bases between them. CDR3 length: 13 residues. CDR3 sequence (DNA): TGTGCCAGTAGTAACCGGGGGACCTACGAGCAGTACTTC. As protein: CASSNRGTYEQYF.

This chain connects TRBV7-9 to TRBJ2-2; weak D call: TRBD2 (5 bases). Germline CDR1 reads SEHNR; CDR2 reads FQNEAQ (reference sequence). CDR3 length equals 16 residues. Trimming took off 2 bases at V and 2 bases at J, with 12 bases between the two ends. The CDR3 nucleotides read TGTGCCAGCAGCTTACGTGGACTCGCTAACACCGGGGAGCTGTTTTTT. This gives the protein CASSLRGLANTGELFF.

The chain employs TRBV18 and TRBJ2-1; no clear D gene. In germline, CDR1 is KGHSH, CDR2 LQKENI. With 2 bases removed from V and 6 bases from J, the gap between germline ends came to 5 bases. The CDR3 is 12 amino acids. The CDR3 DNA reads TGTGCCAGCTCACCAGAGGTCAATGAGCAGTTCTTC. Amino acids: CASSPEVNEQFF.

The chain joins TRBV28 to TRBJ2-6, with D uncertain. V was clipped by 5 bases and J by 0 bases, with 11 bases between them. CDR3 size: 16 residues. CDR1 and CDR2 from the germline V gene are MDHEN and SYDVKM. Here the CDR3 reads CASSVMVVSGANVLTF. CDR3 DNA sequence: TGTGCCAGCAGTGTCATGGTAGTCTCTGGGGCCAACGTCCTGACTTTC. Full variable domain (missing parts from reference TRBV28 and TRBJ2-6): DVKVTQSSRYLVKRTGEKVFLECVQDMDHENMFWYRQDPGLGLRLIYFSYDVKMKEKGDIPEGYSVSREKKERFSLILESASTNQTSMYLCASSVMVVSGANVLTFGAGSRLTVL.

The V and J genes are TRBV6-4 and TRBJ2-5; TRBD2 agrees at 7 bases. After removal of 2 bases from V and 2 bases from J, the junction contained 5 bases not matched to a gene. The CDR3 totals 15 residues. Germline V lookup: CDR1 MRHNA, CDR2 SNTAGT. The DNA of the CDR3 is TGTGCCAGCAGTGACCCTAGGGAGGGGCAAGAGACCCAGTACTTC. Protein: CASSDPREGQETQYF.

CDR3: CASSMGAGSLSNQPQHF. CDR3 nucleotides: TGTGCCAGTAGTATGGGGGCAGGATCCTTGAGCAATCAGCCCCAGCATTTT. The chain carries TRBV19 and TRBJ1-5; D is possibly TRBD1 (6 bases). This CDR3 has 17 residues. The germline V and J ends were trimmed by 3 bases and 1 base, with 16 bases remaining between them. Germline V gene data show CDR1 as LNHDA and CDR2 as SQIVND (reference sequence).

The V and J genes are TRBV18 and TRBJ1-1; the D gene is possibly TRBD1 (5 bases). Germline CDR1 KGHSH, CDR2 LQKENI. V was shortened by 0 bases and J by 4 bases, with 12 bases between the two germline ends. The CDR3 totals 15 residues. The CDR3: CASSPPSGGSTEAFF. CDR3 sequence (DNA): TGTGCCAGCTCACCACCGAGTGGGGGGAGCACTGAAGCTTTCTTT.

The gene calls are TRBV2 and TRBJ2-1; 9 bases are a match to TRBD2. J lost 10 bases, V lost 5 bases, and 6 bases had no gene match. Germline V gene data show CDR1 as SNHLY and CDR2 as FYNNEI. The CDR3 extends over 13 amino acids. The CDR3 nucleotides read TGTGCCAGCAGTATAGCGGGAGTTGGGGAGCAGTTCTTC. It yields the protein CASSIAGVGEQFF.

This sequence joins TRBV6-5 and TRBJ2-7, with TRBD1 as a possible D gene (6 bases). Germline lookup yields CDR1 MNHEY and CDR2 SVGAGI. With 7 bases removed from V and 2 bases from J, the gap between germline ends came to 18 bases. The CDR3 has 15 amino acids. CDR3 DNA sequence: TGTGCCAGCACCAGCGCCGGGACAAGTCCCTACGAGCAGTACTTC. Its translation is CASTSAGTSPYEQYF.

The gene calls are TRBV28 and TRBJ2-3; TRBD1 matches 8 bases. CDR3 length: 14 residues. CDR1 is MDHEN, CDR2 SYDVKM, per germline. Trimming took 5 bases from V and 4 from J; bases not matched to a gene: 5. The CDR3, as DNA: TGTGCCAGCAGTGTGGACAGGGAAGCAGATACGCAGTATTTT. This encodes CASSVDREADTQYF.

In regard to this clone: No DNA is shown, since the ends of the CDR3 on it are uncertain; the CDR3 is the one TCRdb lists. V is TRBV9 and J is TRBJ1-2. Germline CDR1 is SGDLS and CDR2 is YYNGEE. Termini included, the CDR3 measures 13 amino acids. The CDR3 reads CASSVGGGTAPIF.

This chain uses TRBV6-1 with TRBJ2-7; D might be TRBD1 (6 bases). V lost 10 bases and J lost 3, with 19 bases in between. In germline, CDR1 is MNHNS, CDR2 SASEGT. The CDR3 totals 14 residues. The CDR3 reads CATGDDRSRYEQYF. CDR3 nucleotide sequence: TGTGCCACAGGAGACGACAGGTCTCGCTACGAGCAGTACTTC.

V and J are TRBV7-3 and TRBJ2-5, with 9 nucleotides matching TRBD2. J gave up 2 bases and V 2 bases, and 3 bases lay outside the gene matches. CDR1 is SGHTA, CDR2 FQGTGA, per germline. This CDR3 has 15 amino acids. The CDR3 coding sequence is TGTGCCAGCAGCTTAGGGGCGGGAGGGCAAGAGACCCAGTACTTC. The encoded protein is CASSLGAGGQETQYF.

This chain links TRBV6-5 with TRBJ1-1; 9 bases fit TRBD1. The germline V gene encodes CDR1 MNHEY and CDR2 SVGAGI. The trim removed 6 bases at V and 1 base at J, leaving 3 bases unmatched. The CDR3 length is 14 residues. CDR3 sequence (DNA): TGTGCCAGCAGAAAGGGACAGGGGAACACTGAAGCTTTCTTT. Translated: CASRKGQGNTEAFF.

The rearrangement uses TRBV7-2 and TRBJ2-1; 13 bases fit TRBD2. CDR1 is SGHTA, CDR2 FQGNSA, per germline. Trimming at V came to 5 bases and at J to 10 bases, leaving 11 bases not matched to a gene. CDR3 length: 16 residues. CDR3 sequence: CASSPLLAGGRREQFF. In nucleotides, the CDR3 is TGTGCCAGCAGCCCGCTACTAGCGGGAGGGCGGAGGGAGCAGTTCTTC.